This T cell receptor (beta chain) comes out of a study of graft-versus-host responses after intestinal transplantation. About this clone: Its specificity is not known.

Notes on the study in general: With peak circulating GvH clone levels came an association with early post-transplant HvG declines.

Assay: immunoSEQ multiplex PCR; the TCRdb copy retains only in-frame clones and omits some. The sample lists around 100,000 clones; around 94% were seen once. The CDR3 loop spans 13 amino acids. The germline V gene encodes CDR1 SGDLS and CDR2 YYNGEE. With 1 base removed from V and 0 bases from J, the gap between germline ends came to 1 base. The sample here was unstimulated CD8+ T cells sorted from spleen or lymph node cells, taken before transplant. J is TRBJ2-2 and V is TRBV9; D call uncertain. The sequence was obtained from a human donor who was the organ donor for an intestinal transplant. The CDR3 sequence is CASSVPNTGELFF. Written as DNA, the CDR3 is TGTGCCAGCAGCGTACCGAACACCGGGGAGCTGTTTTTT.